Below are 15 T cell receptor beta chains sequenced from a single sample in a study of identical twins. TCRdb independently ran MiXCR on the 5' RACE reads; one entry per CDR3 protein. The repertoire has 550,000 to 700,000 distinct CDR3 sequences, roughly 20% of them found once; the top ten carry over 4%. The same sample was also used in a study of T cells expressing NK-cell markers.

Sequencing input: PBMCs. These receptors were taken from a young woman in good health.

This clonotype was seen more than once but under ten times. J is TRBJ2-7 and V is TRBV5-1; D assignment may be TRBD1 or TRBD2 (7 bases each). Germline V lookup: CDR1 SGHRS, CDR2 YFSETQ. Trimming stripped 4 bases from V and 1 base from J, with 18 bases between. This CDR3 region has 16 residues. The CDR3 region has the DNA TGCGCCAGCAGCCAGGGGGGGAACGGCCGATCCTACGAGCAGTACTTC. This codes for CASSQGGNGRSYEQYF.

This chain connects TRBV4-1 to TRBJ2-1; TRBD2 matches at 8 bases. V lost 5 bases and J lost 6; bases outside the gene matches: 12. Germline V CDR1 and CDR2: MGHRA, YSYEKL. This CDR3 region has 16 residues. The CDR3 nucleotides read TGCGCCAGCAGCTGGGGCAACGGGAGGGCCCCCAATGAGCAGTTCTTC. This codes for CASSWGNGRAPNEQFF.

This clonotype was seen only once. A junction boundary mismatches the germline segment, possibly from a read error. The CDR3: CDSSLLNEQFF. The CDR3 nucleotides are TGCGACAGCAGCCTCCTTAATGAGCAGTTCTTC. V is TRBV5-1 and J is TRBJ2-1; D unclear. CDR3 length equals 11 residues. Germline V gives CDR1 SGHRS, CDR2 YFSETQ.

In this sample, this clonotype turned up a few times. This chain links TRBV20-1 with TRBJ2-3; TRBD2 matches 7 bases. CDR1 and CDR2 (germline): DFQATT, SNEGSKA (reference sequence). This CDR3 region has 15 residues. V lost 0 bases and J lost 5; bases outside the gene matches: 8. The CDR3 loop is CSARDGGTSGDTQYF. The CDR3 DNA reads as TGCAGTGCTAGAGACGGGGGGACTTCCGGAGATACGCAGTATTTT.

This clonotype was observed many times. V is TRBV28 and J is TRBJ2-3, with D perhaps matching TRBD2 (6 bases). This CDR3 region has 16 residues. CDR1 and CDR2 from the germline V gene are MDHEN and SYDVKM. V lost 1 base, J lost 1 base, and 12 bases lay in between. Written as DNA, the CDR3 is TGTGCCAGCAGTTTATTAAGGACTACGGGCACAGATACGCAGTATTTT. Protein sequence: CASSLLRTTGTDTQYF.

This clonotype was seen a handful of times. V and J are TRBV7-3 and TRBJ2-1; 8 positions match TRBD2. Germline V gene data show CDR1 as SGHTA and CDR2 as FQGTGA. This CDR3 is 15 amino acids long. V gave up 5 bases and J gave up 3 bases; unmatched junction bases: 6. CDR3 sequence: CASSPVAGSYNEQFF. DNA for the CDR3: TGTGCCAGCAGCCCCGTAGCGGGGAGCTACAATGAGCAGTTCTTC.

The CDR3 reads CASSFNAGNTIYF. The CDR3 DNA reads as TGTGCCAGCAGTTTCAACGCTGGAAACACCATATATTTT. This chain connects TRBV12-3 or TRBV12-4 to TRBJ1-3; D not resolved. Trimming removed 3 bases at V and 2 bases at J, with 5 bases between. This CDR3 comprises 13 residues.

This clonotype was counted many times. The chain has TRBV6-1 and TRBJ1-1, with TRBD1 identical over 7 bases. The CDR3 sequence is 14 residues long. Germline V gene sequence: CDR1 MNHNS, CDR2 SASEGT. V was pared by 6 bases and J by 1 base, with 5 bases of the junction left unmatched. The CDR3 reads CASRPGTANTEAFF. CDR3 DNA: TGTGCCAGCAGACCTGGGACAGCGAACACTGAAGCTTTCTTT.

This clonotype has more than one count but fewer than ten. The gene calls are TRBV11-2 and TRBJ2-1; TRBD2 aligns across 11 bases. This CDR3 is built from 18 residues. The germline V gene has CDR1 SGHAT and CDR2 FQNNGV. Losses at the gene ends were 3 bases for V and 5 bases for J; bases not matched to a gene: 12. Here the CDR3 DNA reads TGTGCCAGCAGCTTGAGATTTAGACTAGCGGGGAAAAACAATGAGCAGTTCTTC. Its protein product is CASSLRFRLAGKNNEQFF.

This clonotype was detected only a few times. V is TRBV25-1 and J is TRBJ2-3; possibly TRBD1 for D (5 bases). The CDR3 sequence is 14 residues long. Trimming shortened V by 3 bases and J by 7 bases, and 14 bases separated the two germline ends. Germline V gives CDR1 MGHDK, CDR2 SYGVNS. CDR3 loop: CASSEAGSVHTQYF. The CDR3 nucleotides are TGTGCCAGCAGTGAGGCAGGGTCCGTACATACGCAGTATTTT.

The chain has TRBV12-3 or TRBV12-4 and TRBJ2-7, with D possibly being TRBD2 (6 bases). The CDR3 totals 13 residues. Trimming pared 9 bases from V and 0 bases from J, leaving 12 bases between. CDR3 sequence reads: CASRDFTSYEQYF. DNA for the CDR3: TGTGCCAGTAGGGACTTCACCTCCTACGAGCAGTACTTC.

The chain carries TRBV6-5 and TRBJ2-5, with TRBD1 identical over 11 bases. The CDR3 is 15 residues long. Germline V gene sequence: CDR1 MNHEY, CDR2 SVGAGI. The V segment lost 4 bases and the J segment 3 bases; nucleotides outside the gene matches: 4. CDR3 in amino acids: CASSFRTGGEETQYF. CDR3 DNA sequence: TGTGCCAGCAGTTTTCGGACAGGGGGCGAAGAGACCCAGTACTTC.

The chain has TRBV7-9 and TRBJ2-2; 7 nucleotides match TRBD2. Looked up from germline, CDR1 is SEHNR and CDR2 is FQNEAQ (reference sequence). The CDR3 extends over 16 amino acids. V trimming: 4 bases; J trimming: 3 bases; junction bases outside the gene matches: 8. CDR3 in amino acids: CASSYTPAGYTGELFF. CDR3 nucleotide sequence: TGTGCCAGCAGCTATACGCCAGCGGGGTACACCGGGGAGCTGTTTTTT.

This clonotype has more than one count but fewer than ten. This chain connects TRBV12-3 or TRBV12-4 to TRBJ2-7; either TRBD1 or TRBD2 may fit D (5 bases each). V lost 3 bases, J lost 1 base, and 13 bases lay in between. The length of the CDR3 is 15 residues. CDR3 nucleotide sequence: TGTGCCAGCAGTTTTAGGGACGTCGGTTCCTACGAGCAGTACTTC. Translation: CASSFRDVGSYEQYF.

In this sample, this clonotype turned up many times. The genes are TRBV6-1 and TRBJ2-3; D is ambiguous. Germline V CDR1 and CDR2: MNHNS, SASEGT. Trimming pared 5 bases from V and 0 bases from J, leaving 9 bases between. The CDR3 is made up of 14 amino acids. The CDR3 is CASSRVASTDTQYF. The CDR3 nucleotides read TGTGCCAGCAGTCGAGTGGCAAGCACAGATACGCAGTATTTT.